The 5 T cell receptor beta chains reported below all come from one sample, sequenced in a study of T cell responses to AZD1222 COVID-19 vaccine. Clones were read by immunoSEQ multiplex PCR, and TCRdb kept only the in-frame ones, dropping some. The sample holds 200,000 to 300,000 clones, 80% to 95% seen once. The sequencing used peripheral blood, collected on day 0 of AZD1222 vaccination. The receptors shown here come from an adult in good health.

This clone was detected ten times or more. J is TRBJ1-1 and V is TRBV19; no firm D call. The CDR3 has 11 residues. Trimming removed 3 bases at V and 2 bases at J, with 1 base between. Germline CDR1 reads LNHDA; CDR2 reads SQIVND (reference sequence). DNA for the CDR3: TGTGCCAGTAGTATCAACACTGAAGCTTTCTTT. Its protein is CASSINTEAFF.

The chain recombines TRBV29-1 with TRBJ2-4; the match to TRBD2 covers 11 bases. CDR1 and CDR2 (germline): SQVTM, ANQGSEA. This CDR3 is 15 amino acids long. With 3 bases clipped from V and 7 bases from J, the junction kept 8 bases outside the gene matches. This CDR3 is CSVEVAGGERNIQYF. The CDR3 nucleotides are TGCAGCGTTGAGGTAGCGGGAGGGGAAAGGAACATTCAGTACTTC.

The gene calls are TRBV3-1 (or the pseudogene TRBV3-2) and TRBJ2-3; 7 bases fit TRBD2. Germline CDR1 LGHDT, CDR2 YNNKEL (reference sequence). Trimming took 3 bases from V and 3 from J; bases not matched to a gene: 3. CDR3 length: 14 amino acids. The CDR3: CASSQAGGTDTQYF. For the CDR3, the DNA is TGTGCCAGCAGCCAGGCCGGGGGGACAGATACGCAGTATTTT.

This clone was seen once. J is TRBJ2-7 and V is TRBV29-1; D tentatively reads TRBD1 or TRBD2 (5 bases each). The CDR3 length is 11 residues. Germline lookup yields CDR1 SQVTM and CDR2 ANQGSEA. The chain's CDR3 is CRPGTSYEQYF. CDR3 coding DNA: TGCAGGCCAGGGACCTCCTACGAGCAGTACTTC.

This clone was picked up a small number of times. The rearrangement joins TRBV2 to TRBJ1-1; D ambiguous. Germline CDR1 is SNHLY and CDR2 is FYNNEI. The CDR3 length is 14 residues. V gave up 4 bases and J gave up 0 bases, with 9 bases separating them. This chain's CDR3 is CASSVDGLNTEAFF. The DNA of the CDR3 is TGTGCCAGCAGTGTCGACGGTCTGAACACTGAAGCTTTCTTT.